This T cell receptor beta chain stems from a study of neurological immune-mediated disorders. In this sample, this clonotype turned up many times. Every sequencing run produced over 180 million TCR-beta sequences that came from 15-18 subjects. In TCRdb, the 5' RACE reads were re-called with MiXCR into one record per CDR3 protein. The data hold under 90,000 distinct CDR3 sequences, with 10% to 13% observed a single time. The time point denotes: longitudinal time-point 1 (baseline). Germline CDR1 MNHEY, CDR2 SVGEGT. This CDR3 spans 14 amino acids. The ends were cut back, 6 bases at V and 5 bases at J, with 16 bases in the middle.

The sample consisted of PBMCs. The chain couples TRBV6-2 or TRBV6-3 to TRBJ2-5, with a possible D match to TRBD1 (6 bases). The sequence was collected from a man in his thirties or forties in good health. CDR3 sequence (DNA): TGTGCCAGCAGCCAAGCAGGGGAATGGGAGACCCAGTACTTC. Its translation is CASSQAGEWETQYF.